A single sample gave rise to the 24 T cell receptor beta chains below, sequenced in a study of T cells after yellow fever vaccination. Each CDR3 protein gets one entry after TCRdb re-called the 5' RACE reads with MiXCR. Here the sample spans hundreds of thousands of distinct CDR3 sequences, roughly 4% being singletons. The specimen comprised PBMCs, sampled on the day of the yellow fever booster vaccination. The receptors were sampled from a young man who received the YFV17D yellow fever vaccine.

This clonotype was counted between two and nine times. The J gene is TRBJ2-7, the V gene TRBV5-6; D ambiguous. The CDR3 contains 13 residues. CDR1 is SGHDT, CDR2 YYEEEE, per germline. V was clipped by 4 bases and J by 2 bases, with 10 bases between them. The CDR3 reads CASSPGGAYEQYV. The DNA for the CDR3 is TGTGCCAGCAGCCCCGGTGGGGCCTACGAGCAGTACGTC.

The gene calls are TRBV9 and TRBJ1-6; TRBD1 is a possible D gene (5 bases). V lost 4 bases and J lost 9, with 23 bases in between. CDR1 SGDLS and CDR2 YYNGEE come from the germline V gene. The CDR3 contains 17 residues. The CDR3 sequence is CASSSAVAGSVSSPLHF. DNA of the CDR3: TGTGCCAGCAGCTCCGCCGTCGCAGGGTCGGTGAGTTCACCCCTCCACTTT.

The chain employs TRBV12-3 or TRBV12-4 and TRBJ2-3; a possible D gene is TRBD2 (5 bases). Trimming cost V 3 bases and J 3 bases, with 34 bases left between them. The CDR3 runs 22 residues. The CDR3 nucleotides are TGTGCCAGCAGTTTCTTGTCGCGGGCGTTAGGGCGGACTTTTTTGATGACAGATACGCAGTATTTT. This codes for CASSFLSRALGRTFLMTDTQYF.

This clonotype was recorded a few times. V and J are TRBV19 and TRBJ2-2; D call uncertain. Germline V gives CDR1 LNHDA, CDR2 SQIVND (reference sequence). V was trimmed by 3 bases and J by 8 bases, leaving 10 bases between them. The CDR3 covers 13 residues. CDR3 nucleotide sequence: TGTGCCAGTAGTATGCTCGCTGGAGGGGAGCTGTTTTTT. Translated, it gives CASSMLAGGELFF.

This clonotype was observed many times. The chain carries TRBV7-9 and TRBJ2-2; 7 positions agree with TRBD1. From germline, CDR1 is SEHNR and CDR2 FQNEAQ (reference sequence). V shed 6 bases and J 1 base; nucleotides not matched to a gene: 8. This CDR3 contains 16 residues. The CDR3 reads CASRSAGTENTGELFF. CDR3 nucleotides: TGTGCCAGCAGGTCCGCCGGGACAGAGAACACCGGGGAGCTGTTTTTT.

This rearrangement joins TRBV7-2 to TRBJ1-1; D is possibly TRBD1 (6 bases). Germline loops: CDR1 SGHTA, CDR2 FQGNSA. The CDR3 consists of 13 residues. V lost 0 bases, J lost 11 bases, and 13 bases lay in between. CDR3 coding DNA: TGTGCCAGCAGCTTAGCGGGAGGGGGGGTGGCTTTCTTT. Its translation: CASSLAGGGVAFF.

CDR3: CASSPGVSPPRDIQYF. The CDR3 DNA reads TGCGCCAGCAGCCCGGGGGTCTCACCACCGCGGGACATTCAGTACTTC. This chain joins TRBV5-1 and TRBJ2-4; D is perhaps TRBD2 (6 bases). CDR1 and CDR2 from the germline V gene are SGHRS and YFSETQ. The germline V and J ends were trimmed by 4 bases and 8 bases, with 22 bases remaining between them. This CDR3 is built from 16 residues.

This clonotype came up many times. CDR3 DNA sequence: TGTGCCAGCAGCTTACCCCCCGGGACTAGCGGGGGGACCCAGTACTTC. It is translated as CASSLPPGTSGGTQYF. V and J are TRBV7-2 and TRBJ2-5; TRBD2 matches 14 bases. V shed 2 bases and J 7 bases; nucleotides not matched to a gene: 6. The CDR3 is 16 residues long. The germline CDR1 and CDR2 sequences are SGHTA and FQGNSA.

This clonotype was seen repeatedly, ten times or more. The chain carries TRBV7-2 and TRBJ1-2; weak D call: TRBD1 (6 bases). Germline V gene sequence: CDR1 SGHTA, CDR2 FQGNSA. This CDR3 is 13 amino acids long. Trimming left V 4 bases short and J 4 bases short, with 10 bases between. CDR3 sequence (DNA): TGTGCCAGCAGCTCCACAGGGCTCTATGGCTACACCTTC. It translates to CASSSTGLYGYTF. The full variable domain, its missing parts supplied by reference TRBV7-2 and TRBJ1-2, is GAGVSQSPSNKVTEKGKDVELRCDPISGHTALYWYRQSLGQGLEFLIYFQGNSAPDKSGLPSDRFSAERTGGSVSTLTIQRTQQEDSAVYLCASSSTGLYGYTFGSGTRLTVV.

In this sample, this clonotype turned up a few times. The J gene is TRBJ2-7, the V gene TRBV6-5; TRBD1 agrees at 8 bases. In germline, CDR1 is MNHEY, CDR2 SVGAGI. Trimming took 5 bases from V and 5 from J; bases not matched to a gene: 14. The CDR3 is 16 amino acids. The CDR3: CASSETGVGEYNEQYF. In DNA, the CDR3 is TGTGCCAGCAGTGAGACAGGGGTAGGGGAATACAACGAGCAGTACTTC.

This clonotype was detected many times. The CDR3 region has the DNA TGTGCCAGCAGCCCCGCCCGACAAGAGACCCAGTACTTC. This encodes CASSPARQETQYF. The V call is TRBV12-3 or TRBV12-4, the J call TRBJ2-5; D gene ambiguous. The CDR3 has 13 residues. V was pared by 6 bases and J by 2 bases, with 10 bases between.

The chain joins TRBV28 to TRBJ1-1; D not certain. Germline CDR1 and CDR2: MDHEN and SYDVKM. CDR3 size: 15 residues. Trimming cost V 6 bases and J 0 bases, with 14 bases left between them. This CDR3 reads CASSSWGTLNTEAFF. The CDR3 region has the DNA TGTGCCAGCAGCTCTTGGGGTACACTGAACACTGAAGCTTTCTTT.

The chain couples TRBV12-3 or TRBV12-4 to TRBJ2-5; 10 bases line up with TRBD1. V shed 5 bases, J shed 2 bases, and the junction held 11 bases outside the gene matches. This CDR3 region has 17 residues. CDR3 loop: CASSRTGGSNLQETQYF. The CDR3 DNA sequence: TGTGCCAGCAGTCGGACAGGGGGTTCCAACTTACAAGAGACCCAGTACTTC.

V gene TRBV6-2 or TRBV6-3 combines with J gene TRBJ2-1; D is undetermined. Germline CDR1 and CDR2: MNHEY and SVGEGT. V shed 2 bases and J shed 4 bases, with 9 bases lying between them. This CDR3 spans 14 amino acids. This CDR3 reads CASSYGSLYNEQFF. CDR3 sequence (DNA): TGTGCCAGCAGTTACGGGTCCTTATACAATGAGCAGTTCTTC.

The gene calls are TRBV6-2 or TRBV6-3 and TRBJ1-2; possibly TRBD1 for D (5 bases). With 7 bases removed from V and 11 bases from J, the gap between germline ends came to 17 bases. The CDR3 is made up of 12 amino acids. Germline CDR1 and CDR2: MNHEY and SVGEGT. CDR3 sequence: CASTNGQGYYTF. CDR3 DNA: TGTGCCAGCACCAACGGGCAGGGCTATTACACCTTC.

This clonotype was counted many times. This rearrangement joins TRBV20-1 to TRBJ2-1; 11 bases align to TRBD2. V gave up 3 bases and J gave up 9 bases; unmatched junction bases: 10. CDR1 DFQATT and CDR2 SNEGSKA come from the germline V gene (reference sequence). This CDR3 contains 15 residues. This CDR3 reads CSASLSGGAGGEQFF. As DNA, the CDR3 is TGCAGTGCTAGCCTTAGCGGGGGGGCCGGGGGTGAGCAGTTCTTC.

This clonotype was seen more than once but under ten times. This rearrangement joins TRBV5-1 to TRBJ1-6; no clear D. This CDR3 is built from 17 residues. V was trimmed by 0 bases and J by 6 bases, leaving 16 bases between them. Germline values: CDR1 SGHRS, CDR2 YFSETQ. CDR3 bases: TGCGCCAGCAGCTTGGTCGGCAGTGGTTTATCTAATTCACCCCTCCACTTT. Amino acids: CASSLVGSGLSNSPLHF.

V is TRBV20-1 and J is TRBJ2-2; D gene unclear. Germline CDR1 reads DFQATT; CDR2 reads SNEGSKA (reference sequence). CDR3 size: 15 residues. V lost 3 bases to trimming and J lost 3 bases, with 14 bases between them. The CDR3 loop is CSARDPHGYTGELFF. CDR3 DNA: TGCAGTGCTAGGGACCCACATGGTTACACCGGGGAGCTGTTTTTT.

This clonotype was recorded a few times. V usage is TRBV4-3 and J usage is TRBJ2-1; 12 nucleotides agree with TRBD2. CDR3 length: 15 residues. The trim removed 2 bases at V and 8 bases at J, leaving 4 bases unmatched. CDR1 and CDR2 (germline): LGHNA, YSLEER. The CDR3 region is CASSQTSGGPYEQFF. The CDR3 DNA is TGCGCCAGCAGCCAAACTAGCGGGGGGCCTTATGAGCAGTTCTTC.

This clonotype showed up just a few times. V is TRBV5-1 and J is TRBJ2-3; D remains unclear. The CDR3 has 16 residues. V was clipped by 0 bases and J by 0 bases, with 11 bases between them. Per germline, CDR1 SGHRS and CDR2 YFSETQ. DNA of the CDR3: TGCGCCAGCAGCTTGGGTATCACCTCTAGCACAGATACGCAGTATTTT. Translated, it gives CASSLGITSSTDTQYF.

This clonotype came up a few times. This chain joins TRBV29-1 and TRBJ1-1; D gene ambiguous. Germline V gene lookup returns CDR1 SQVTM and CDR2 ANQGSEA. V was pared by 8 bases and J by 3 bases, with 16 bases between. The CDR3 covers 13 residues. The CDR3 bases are TGCAGCACCTCCTGGGAGTGGGACACTGAAGCTTTCTTT. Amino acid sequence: CSTSWEWDTEAFF.

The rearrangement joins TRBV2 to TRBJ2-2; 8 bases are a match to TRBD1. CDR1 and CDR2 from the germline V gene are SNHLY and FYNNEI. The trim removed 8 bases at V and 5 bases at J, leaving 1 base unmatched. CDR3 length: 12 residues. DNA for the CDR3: TGTGCCAGCCAGGGGGCAACCGGGGAGCTGTTTTTT. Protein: CASQGATGELFF. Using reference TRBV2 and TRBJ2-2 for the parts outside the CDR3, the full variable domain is EPEVTQTPSHQVTQMGQEVILRCVPISNHLYFYWYRQILGQKVEFLVSFYNNEISEKSEIFDDQFSVERPDGSNFTLKIRSTKLEDSAMYFCASQGATGELFFGEGSRLTVL.

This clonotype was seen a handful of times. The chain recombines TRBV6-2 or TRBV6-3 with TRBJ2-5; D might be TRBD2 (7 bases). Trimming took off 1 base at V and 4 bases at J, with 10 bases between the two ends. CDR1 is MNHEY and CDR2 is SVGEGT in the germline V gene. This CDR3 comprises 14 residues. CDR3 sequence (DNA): TGTGCCAGCAGTTACTGGGGGGGCCCAGAGACCCAGTACTTC. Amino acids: CASSYWGGPETQYF.

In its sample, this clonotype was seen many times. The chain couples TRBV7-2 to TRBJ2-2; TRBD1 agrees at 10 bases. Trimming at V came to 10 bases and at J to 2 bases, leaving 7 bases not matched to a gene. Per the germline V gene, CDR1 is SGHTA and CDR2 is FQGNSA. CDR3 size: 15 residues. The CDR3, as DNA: TGTGCCACTATGACAGGGGGCGCCAACACCGGGGAGCTGTTTTTT. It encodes CATMTGGANTGELFF.